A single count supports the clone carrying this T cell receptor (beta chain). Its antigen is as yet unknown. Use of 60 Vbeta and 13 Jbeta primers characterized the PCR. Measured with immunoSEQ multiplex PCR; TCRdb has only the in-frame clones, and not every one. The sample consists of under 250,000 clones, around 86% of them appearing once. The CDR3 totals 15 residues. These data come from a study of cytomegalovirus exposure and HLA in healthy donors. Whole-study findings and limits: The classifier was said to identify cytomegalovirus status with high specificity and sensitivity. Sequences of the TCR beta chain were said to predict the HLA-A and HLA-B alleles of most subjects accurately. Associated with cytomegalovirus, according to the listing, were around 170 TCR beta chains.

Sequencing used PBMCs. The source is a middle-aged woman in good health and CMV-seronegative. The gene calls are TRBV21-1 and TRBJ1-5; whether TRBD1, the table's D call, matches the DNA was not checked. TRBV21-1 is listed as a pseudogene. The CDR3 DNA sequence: TGTGCCAGCAGCAAAGCGGCAGGCGCCTATCAGCCCCAGCATTTT. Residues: CASSKAAGAYQPQHF.